The entry below describes one TCR beta chain. A junction boundary mismatches the germline segment, possibly from a read error. The Seattle patients, enrolled during active infection, were followed longitudinally. Germline V CDR1 and CDR2: MDHEN, SYDVKM. CDR3 size: 11 residues. The entry originates in a study of blood T cell repertoires in COVID-19. Across the study: Samples representing acute and convalescent COVID-19 were sourced from the United States, Italy and Spain.

The method was immunoSEQ multiplex PCR; TCRdb's version includes in-frame clones alone and lacks a portion of them. The sample consists of 45,000 to 65,000 clones, roughly four fifths of them appearing once. The TCR was taken from an elderly woman with COVID-19, enrolled during active disease. The chain employs TRBV28 and TRBJ1-1; D is perhaps TRBD1 (5 bases). Source material: peripheral blood. In DNA, the CDR3 is TGTGCCAGCAGTTCCATCGTGTGGGGCACATTT. The encoded protein is CASSSIVWGTF. Looking up the rest from reference TRBV28 and TRBJ1-1 gives the full variable domain: DVKVTQSSRYLVKRTGEKVFLECVQDMDHENMFWYRQDPGLGLRLIYFSYDVKMKEKGDIPEGYSVSREKKERFSLILESASTNQTSMYLCASSSIVWGTFGQGTRLTVV.